This T cell receptor (beta chain) appears in the sequencing data of a study of blood T cell repertoires in COVID-19. Study in general: T cells, B-cell-depleted T cells, or PBMCs supplied cDNA or gDNA.

As handled by the study authors: Quantification of nucleated cells was approximated via reference gene primer amplification. Some clones are missing from TCRdb's copy, which holds only in-frame ones; the method was immunoSEQ multiplex PCR. From that table come the V and J calls and clone size; the DNA was used to work out D and trimming. This table holds 60,000 to 70,000 clones, around four fifths found once. The V gene end was trimmed by 5 bases and the J gene end by 6 bases; junction bases not matched to a gene: 7. The CDR3 extends over 14 amino acids. Germline CDR1 and CDR2: SGHNT and YENEEA. The chain recombines TRBV11-3 with TRBJ2-3, with 8 bases aligning to TRBD1. Sequencing was performed on peripheral blood. The receptor's source is a human donor in a cohort sampled during active COVID-19. The CDR3 loop is CASSPGQGSDTQYF. The DNA of the CDR3 is TGTGCCAGCAGCCCAGGACAGGGTTCGGATACGCAGTATTTT.